This section outlines one TCR beta chain sequence together with its context. Per the original methods: It was from reference gene primer amplification that nucleated cell counts were estimated. The assay was immunoSEQ multiplex PCR, and TCRdb's table has in-frame clones only and misses some. The V and J calls and clone size were taken over from that table, and D and trimming were inferred from the DNA. The data hold roughly 150,000 clones, with 75% to 90% observed a single time. CDR1 is MDHEN, CDR2 SYDVKM, per germline. The V end was cut by 6 bases, the J end by 6 bases, with 18 bases between. The CDR3 spans 16 residues. This sample was taken from a study of blood T cell repertoires in COVID-19. On the study more broadly: Sample material is recorded as cDNA or gDNA derived from T cells, B-cell-depleted T cells, or PBMCs.

The source material was peripheral blood. This sequence was found in a woman in her 70s with acute or convalescent COVID-19. This chain uses TRBV28 with TRBJ1-6; tentatively, D is TRBD1 (6 bases). The CDR3 DNA follows: TGTGCCAGCAGCCGAGAACAGGGCGTGGGTAATTCACCCCTCCACTTT. Protein product: CASSREQGVGNSPLHF.